This entry lists 4 T cell receptor beta chains sequenced from one sample in a study of PD-1 blockade in classical Hodgkin lymphoma. Libraries were prepared by immunoSEQ multiplex PCR; TCRdb keeps only in-frame clonotypes and omits some of them. The sample consists of roughly 25,000 clones, about four fifths of them appearing once. No patient escaped relapse after autologous stem cell transplantation, and brentuximab vedotin exposure varied. CD4+ T cells were purified from thawed PBMCs by magnetic negative selection. This specimen consisted of CD4+ T cells from blood, obtained at baseline. These receptor sequences come from a human donor with classical Hodgkin lymphoma.

This chain links TRBV7-9 with TRBJ2-7, with a possible D match to TRBD1 (6 bases). The CDR3 is made up of 15 amino acids. Germline values: CDR1 SEHNR, CDR2 FQNEAQ (reference sequence). Between the trimmed V and J ends, which lost 1 base and 3 bases, there was a span of 13 bases. CDR3 in DNA: TGTGCCAGCAGCTTAGGGTTGACAGGATACTACGAGCAGTACTTC. Translation gives CASSLGLTGYYEQYF. Complete variable domain (other parts from reference TRBV7-9 and TRBJ2-7): DTGVSQNPRHKITKRGQNVTFRCDPISEHNRLYWYRQTLGQGPEFLTYFQNEAQLEKSRLLSDRFSAERPKGSFSTLEIQRTEQGDSAMYLCASSLGLTGYYEQYFGPGTRLTVT.

The rearrangement uses TRBV5-5 and TRBJ2-1; 11 nucleotides line up with TRBD1. Trimming took 4 bases from V and 5 from J; bases not matched to a gene: 5. Germline CDR1 SGHKS, CDR2 YYEKEE (reference sequence). This CDR3 is 15 amino acids long. The CDR3 DNA sequence: TGTGCCAGCAGCACGGGACAGGGGGTCGACAATGAGCAGTTCTTC. It is translated as CASSTGQGVDNEQFF.

V usage is TRBV28 and J usage is TRBJ1-1, with 7 bases identical to TRBD1. The CDR3 runs 16 residues. V gave up 3 bases and J gave up 3 bases; unmatched junction bases: 10. Germline values: CDR1 MDHEN, CDR2 SYDVKM. The CDR3 protein is CASSFSPGTAYTEAFF. CDR3 DNA sequence: TGTGCCAGCAGTTTCTCGCCCGGGACAGCTTACACTGAAGCTTTCTTT.

This clone was picked up one time. The chain has TRBV18 and TRBJ1-1; D gene uncertain. Trimming pared 4 bases from V and 1 base from J, leaving 10 bases between. The CDR3 totals 14 residues. Germline V gene sequence: CDR1 KGHSH, CDR2 LQKENI. For the CDR3, the DNA is TGTGCCAGCTCACGGCAACGGGAGAACACTGAAGCTTTCTTT. Amino acids: CASSRQRENTEAFF.